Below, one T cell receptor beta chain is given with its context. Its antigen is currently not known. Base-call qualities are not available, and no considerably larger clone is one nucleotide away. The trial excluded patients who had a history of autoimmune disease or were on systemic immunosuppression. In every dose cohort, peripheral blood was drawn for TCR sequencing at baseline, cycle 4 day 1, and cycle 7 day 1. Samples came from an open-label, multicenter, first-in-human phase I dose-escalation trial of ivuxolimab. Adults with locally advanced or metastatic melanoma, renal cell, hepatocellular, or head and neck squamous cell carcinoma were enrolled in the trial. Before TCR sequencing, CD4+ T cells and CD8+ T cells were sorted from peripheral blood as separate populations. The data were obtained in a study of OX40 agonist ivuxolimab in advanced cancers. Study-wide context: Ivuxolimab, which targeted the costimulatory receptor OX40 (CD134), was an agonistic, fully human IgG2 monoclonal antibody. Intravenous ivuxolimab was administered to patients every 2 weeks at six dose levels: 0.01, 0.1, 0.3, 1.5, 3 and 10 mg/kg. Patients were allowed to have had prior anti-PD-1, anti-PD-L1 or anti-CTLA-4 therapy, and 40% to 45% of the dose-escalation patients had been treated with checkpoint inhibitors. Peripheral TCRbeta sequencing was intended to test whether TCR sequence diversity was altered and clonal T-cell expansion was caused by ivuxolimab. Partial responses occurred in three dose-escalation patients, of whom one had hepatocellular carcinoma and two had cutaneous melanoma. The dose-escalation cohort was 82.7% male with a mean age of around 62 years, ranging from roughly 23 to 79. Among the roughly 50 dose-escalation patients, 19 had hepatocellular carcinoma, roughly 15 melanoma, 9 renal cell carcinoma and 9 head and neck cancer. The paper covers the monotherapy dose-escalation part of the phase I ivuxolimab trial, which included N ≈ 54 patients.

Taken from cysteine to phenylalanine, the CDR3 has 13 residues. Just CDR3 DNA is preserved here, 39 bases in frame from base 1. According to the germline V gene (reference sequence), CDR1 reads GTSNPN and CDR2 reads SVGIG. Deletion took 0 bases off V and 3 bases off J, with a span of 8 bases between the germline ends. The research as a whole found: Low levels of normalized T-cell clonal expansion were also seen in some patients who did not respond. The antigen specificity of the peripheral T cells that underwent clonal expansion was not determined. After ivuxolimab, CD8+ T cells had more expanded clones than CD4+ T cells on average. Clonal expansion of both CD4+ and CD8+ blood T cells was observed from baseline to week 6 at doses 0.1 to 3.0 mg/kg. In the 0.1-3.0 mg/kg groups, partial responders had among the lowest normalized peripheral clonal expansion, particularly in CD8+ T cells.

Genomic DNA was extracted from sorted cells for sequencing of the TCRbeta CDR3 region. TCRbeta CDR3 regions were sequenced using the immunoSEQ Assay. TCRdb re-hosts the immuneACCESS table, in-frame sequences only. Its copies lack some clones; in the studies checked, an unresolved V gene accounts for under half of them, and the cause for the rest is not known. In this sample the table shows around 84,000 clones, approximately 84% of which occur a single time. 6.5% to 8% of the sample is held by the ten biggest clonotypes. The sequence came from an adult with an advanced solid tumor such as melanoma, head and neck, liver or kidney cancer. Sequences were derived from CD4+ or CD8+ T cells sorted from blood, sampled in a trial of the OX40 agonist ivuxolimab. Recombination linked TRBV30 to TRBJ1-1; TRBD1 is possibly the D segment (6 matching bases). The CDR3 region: CAWSVQGYTEAFF. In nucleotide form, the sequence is TGTGCCTGGAGTGTACAGGGATACACTGAAGCTTTCTTT.